The source of this T cell receptor beta chain is a study of blood T cells in healthy people across ages. Study observations and caveats: Significant beta diversity loss was already apparent by age 40, declining roughly linearly.

The sample holds many counts of this clonotype. Its specificity is unknown. Using a J-beta primer mix together with a sample-barcoded 5' primer, a second PCR was run for roughly 6 to 11 cycles. TCRdb used MiXCR to reprocess the 5' RACE reads, holding one entry per CDR3 protein. The sample holds about 1,500,000 distinct CDR3 sequences, roughly 27% seen once. This CDR3 has 14 residues. In germline, CDR1 is ENHRY, CDR2 SYGVKD. V was pared by 8 bases and J by 5 bases, with 7 bases of the junction left unmatched. The material sequenced was blood. The chain carries TRBV10-3 and TRBJ1-5; 9 nucleotides align to TRBD1. This clonotype originated in a woman younger than 45 in good health. The CDR3: CAIGTQGADQPQHF. The CDR3 DNA reads TGTGCCATCGGCACACAGGGGGCGGATCAGCCCCAGCATTTT.